This TCR beta chain is drawn from a study of shared clonotypes between healthy human individuals. About the research overall: The donor pool was made up of a couple of women and a few men aged 18 to 49. There were three CD4 naive, three CD4 memory, two CD8 naive and one CD8 memory plates per donor.

General study findings and limits: The naive CD4 repertoires of several donors were compared, and approximately 5% of clonotypes were shared.

Only in-frame clones appear in the TCRdb table, and some are missing; sequencing was by immunoSEQ multiplex PCR. The sample includes approximately 980,000 clones, about 80% seen only once; the top ten take roughly 1.5%. Germline V CDR1 and CDR2: LNHDA, SQIVND (reference sequence). The CDR3 sequence is 13 residues long. V was trimmed by 10 bases and J by 7 bases, leaving 17 bases between them. Concerning this clone itself: Its specificity is unknown.

Sequencing used memory CD4+ T cells sorted from blood. The subset here: CD45RA-negative fraction. This chain connects TRBV19 to TRBJ1-5; D remains ambiguous. This clonotype was obtained from a man between 18 and 35 years old in good health. The CDR3 sequence: CATSSSGWQPQHF. DNA for the CDR3: TGTGCCACCTCTTCGAGTGGGTGGCAGCCCCAGCATTTT.